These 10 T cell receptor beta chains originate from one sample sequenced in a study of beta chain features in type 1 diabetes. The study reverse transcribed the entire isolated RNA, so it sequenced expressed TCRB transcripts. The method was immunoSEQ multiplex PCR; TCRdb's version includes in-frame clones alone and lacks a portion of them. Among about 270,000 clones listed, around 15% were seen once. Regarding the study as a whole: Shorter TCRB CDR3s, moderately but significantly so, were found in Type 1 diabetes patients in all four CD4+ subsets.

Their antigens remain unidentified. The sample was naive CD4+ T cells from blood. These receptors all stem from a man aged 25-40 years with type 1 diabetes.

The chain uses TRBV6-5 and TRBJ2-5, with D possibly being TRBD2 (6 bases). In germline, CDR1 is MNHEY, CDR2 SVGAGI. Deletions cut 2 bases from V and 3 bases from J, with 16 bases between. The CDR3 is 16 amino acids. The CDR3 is CASSYGGGSAEETQYF. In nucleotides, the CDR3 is TGTGCCAGCAGTTACGGGGGAGGCAGCGCAGAAGAGACCCAGTACTTC.

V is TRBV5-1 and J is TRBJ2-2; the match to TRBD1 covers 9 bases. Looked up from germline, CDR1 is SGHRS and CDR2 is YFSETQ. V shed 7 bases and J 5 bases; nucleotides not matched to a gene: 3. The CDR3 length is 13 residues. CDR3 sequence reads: CASGTGTTGELFF. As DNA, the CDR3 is TGCGCCAGCGGGACAGGGACAACCGGGGAGCTGTTTTTT.

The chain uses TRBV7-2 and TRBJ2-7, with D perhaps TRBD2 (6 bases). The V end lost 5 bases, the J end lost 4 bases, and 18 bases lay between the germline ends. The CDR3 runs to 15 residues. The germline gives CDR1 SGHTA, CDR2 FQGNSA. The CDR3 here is CASSPTRDLIYEQYF. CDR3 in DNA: TGTGCCAGCAGCCCCACCAGGGACTTGATATACGAGCAGTACTTC.

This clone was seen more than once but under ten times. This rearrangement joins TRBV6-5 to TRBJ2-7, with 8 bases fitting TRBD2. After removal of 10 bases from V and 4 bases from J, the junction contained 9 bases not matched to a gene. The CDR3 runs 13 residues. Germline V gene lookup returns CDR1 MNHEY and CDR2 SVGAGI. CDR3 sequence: CATGRREDYEQYF. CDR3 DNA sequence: TGTGCCACGGGGAGGCGGGAGGATTACGAGCAGTACTTC.

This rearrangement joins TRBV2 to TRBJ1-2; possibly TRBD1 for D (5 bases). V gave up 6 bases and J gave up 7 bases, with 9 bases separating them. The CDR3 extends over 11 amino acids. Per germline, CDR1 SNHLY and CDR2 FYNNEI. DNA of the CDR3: TGTGCCAGCAGCTTCCAGGGTGGCTACACCTTC. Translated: CASSFQGGYTF.

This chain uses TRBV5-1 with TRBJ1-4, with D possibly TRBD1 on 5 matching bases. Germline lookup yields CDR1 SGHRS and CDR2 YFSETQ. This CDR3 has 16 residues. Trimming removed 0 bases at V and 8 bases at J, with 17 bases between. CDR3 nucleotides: TGCGCCAGCAGCTTGGGAAGCGGGGCCCAGCGAGAAAAACTGTTTTTT. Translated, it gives CASSLGSGAQREKLFF.

CDR3 nucleotide sequence: TGTGCCAGCAGTCAAACCGTCAGTCAGCCCCAGCATTTT. Amino acid sequence: CASSQTVSQPQHF. V is TRBV25-1 and J is TRBJ1-5; D gene unclear. Looked up from germline, CDR1 is MGHDK and CDR2 is SYGVNS. There are 13 residues in the CDR3. Trimming left V 5 bases short and J 6 bases short, with 11 bases between.

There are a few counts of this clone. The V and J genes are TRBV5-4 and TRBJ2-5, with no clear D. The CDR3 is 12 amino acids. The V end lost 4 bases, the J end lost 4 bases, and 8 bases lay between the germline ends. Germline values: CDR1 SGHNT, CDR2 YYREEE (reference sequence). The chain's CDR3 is CASSTSVETQYF. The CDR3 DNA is TGTGCCAGCAGCACTTCGGTAGAGACCCAGTACTTC.

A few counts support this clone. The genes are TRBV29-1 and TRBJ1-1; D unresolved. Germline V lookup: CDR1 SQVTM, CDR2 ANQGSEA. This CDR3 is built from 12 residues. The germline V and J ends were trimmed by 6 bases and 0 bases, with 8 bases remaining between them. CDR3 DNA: TGCAGCGTCGCGGGGTTGAACACTGAAGCTTTCTTT. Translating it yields CSVAGLNTEAFF.

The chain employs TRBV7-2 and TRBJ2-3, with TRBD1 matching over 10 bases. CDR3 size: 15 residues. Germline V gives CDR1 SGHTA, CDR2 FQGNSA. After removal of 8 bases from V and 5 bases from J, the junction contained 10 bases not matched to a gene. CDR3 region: CASLAGTGDRDTQYF. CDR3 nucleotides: TGTGCCAGCCTAGCCGGGACAGGGGATCGAGATACGCAGTATTTT.